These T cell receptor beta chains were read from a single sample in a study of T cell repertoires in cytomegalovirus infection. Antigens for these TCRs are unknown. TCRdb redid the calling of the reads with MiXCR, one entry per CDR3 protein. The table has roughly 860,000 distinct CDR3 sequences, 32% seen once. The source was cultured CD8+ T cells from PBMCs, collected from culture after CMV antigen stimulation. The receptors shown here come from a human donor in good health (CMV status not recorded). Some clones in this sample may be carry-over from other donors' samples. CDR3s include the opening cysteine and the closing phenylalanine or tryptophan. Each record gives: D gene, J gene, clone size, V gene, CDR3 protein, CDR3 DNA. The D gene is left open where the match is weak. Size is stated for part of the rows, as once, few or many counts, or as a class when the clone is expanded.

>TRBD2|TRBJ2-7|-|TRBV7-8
CASSSRRGDYEQYF
TGTGCCAGCAGCTCCCGTCGGGGGGACTACGAGCAGTACTTC
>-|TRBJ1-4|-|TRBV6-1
CASSIQGFNEKLFF
TGTGCCAGCAGTATCCAGGGCTTTAATGAAAAACTGTTTTTT
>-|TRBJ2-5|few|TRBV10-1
CASSDSLQLGTQYF
TGCGCCAGCAGTGATTCCCTTCAGCTAGGGACCCAGTACTTC
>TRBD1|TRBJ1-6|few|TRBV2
CASRTGQGLRFRPLHF
TGTGCCAGCCGGACCGGACAGGGCCTTCGCTTTCGTCCCCTCCACTTT
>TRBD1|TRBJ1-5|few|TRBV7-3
CASSPFTAGQSDSNQPQHF
TGTGCCAGCAGCCCATTCACAGCGGGACAGTCCGATAGCAATCAGCCCCAGCATTTT
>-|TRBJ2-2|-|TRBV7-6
CASSRSSQTANTGELFF
TGTGCCAGCAGCCGTAGTTCTCAGACAGCTAACACCGGGGAGCTGTTTTTT
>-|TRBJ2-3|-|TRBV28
CASSDQDFGTDTQYF
TGTGCCAGCAGTGATCAGGACTTTGGGACAGATACGCAGTATTTT
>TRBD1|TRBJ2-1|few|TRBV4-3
CASSQVGRGNEQFF
TGCGCCAGCAGCCAAGTTGGCAGGGGGAATGAGCAGTTCTTC
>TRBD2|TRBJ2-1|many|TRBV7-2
CASSLVGGTYNEQFF
TGTGCCAGCAGCTTAGTCGGGGGGACCTACAATGAGCAGTTCTTC
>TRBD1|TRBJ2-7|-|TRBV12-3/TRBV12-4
CASSLWDRGNEQYF
TGTGCCAGCAGTTTATGGGACAGGGGGAACGAGCAGTACTTC
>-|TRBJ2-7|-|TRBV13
CASSPGKRCYEQYF
TGTGCCAGCAGCCCTGGGAAGCGGTGCTACGAGCAGTACTTC
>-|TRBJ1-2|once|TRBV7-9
CASNPSKGDGYTF
TGTGCCAGCAACCCGAGCAAGGGTGATGGCTACACCTTC
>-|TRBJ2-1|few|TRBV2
CASSKGGYNEQFF
TGTGCCAGCAGTAAAGGGGGATACAATGAGCAGTTCTTC
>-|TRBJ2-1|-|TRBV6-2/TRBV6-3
CASNFLAGESYNEQFF
TGTGCCAGCAATTTCCTCGCTGGTGAATCCTACAATGAGCAGTTCTTC
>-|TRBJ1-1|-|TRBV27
CASSSNPSGPASMNTEAFF
TGTGCCAGCAGTTCTAACCCGAGTGGCCCCGCTTCAATGAACACTGAAGCTTTCTTT
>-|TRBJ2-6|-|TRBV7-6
CASSLFALGPGANVLTF
TGTGCCAGCAGCTTATTTGCGCTTGGCCCTGGGGCCAACGTCCTGACTTTC
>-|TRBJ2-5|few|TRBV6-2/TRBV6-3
CASTLQRMTGGSLETQYF
TGTGCCAGCACACTTCAACGGATGACGGGGGGCTCGCTAGAGACCCAGTACTTC
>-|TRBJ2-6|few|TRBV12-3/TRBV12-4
CASLEGKGANVLTF
TGTGCCAGCTTGGAGGGAAAAGGGGCCAACGTCCTGACTTTC
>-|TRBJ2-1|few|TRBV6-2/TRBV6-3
CASSYDGGPRWYEQFF
TGTGCCAGCAGTTATGACGGGGGGCCCCGTTGGTATGAGCAGTTCTTC
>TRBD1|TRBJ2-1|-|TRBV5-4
CASSPGQGNNEQFF
TGTGCCAGCAGCCCCGGACAGGGAAACAATGAGCAGTTCTTC
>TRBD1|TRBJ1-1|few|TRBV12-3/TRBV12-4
CASSSTGVREAFF
TGTGCCAGCAGTTCGACAGGGGTTAGGGAAGCTTTCTTT
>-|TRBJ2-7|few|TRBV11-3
CASIGMEGGRTSWTYEQYF
TGTGCCAGCATAGGTATGGAGGGGGGTCGCACCTCCTGGACCTACGAGCAGTACTTC
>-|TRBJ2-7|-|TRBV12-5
CASGFLGEQYF
TGTGCTAGTGGTTTTTTGGGGGAGCAGTACTTC
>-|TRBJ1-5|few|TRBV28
CASSLTLGRSNQPQHF
TGTGCCAGCAGTTTAACCTTGGGCAGAAGCAATCAGCCCCAGCATTTT
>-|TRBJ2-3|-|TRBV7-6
CASSNSDGTQYF
TGTGCCAGCAGCAACTCTGACGGTACGCAGTATTTT
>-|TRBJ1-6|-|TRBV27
CASSLSGGSYNSPLHF
TGTGCCAGCAGTTTATCCGGTGGTTCCTATAATTCACCCCTCCACTTT
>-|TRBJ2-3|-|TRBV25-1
CASEDYRTGGDTQYF
TGTGCCAGCGAGGACTACCGGACCGGCGGAGATACGCAGTATTTT
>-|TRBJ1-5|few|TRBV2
CASKAWGLSNQPQHF
TGTGCCAGCAAGGCGTGGGGTCTTAGCAATCAGCCCCAGCATTTT
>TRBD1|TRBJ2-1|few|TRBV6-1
CASTKGQGGLNEQFF
TGTGCCAGCACCAAAGGACAGGGGGGCCTTAATGAGCAGTTCTTC
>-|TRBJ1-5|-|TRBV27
CASSLFFQQPQHF
TGTGCCAGCAGTTTATTTTTTCAGCAGCCCCAGCATTTT
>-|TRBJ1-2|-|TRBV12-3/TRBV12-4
CASSLWVGAMNYGYTF
TGTGCCAGCAGTTTATGGGTGGGGGCTATGAACTATGGCTACACCTTC
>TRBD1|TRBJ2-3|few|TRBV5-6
CASWTGRTDTQYF
TGTGCCAGCTGGACAGGGCGGACAGATACGCAGTATTTT
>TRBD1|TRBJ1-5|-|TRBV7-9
CASSPRRAGQGAQHF
TGTGCCAGCAGCCCCCGCCGGGCCGGACAGGGGGCCCAGCATTTT
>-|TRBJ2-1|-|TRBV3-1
CASSQMSAEQFF
TGTGCCAGCAGCCAGATGTCGGCCGAGCAGTTCTTC
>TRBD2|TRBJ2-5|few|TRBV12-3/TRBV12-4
CASSFPSGGYQETQYF
TGTGCCAGCAGTTTCCCTAGCGGGGGGTACCAAGAGACCCAGTACTTC
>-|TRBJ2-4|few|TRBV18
CASSPSTAKNIQYF
TGTGCCAGCTCACCGTCAACGGCCAAAAACATTCAGTACTTC
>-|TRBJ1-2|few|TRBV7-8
CASSLDGTAYGYTF
TGTGCCAGCAGCTTAGATGGGACGGCCTATGGCTACACCTTC
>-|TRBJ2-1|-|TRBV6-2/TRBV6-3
CASSYATDYNEQFF
TGTGCCAGCAGTTACGCGACCGACTACAATGAGCAGTTCTTC
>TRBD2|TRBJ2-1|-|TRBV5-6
CASSPWASGGGNEQFF
TGTGCCAGCAGCCCCTGGGCTAGCGGGGGGGGTAATGAGCAGTTCTTC
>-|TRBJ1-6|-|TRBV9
CASSVEGSINNSPLHF
TGTGCCAGCAGCGTAGAGGGCAGTATCAATAATTCACCCCTCCACTTT
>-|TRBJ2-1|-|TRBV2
CASSQGAGATYNEQFF
TGTGCCAGCAGCCAAGGGGCAGGGGCGACCTACAATGAGCAGTTCTTC